This T cell receptor beta chain was documented in a study of identical twins. The V gene lost 6 bases and the J gene lost 0 bases, with 12 bases spanning the gap. In germline, CDR1 is SNHLY, CDR2 FYNNEI. The CDR3 spans 15 residues. Study-wide points: Cord blood beta clonotypes present at high abundance carried fewer insertions; no such pattern appeared in memory repertoires.

TCRdb reanalysed the 5' RACE reads using MiXCR and keeps one entry per CDR3 protein. The sample contains hundreds of thousands of distinct CDR3 sequences, 7.5% to 9.5% of which appear only once. This clonotype appeared many times. Its specificity is unknown. This same sample was also part of a study on yellow fever vaccine responses in identical twins.

This receptor was taken from a woman aged 18-29 years in good health. The sample taken for sequencing was CD8+ T cells sorted from blood. The V and J genes are TRBV2 and TRBJ2-4, with unresolved D. The CDR3 DNA is TGTGCCAGCAGCGGCGTAGGTATAGCCAAAAACATTCAGTACTTC. Translating gives CASSGVGIAKNIQYF.